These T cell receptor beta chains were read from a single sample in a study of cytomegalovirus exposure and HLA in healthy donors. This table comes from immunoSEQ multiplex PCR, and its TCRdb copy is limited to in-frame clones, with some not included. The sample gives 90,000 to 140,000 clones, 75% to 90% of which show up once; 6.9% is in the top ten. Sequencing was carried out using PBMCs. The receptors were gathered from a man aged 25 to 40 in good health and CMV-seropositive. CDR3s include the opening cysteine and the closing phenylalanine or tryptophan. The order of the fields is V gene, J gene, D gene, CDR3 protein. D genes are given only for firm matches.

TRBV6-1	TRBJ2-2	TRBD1	CASSDGTGRAGELFF
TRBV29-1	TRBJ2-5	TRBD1	CSVGVTGGEETQYF
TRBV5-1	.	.	CASSLDGSNSYEQYF
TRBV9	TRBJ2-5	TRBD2	CASSVVASGGAETQYF
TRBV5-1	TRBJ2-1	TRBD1	CASSVYTGGLYNEQFF
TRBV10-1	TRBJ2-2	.	CASSDFLPDTGELFF
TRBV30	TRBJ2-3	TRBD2	CAFTPGGGSTDTQYF
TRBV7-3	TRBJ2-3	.	CASSQTGTDTQYF
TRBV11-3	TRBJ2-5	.	CASSLSLEEETQYF
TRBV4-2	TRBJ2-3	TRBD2	CASSQDPFGTTLDTQYF
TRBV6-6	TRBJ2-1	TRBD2	CASRPGGGGGEEQFF
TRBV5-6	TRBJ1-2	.	CASRFGISGYGYTF
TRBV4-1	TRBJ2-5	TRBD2	CASSPQERGGETQYF
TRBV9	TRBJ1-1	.	CASSGTQSGTEAFF
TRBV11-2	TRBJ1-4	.	CASSLDYAINEKLFF
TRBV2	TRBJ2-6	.	CASRWSTYSGANVLTF
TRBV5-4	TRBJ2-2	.	CASITNTGELFF